This T cell receptor beta chain comes out of a study of metastatic and nonmetastatic thyroid tumors. The overall study: A comparison of repertoires was made across blood and tumor or nodule tissue from malignant and benign thyroid patients.

TCRdb reanalyzed the PCR reads with MiXCR. Of 50,000 or so clones in the sample, approximately 24% were seen once. General study points: Across blood and tumor, TCR beta diversity in malignant thyroid tumors was reportedly significantly higher than in benign nodules.

Each patient went into thyroid surgery without having received any treatment. The CDR3 covers 14 residues. Germline assignment: CDR1 MDHEN and CDR2 SYDVKM. V was pared by 5 bases and J by 1 base, with 11 bases between. Comment on this clone: What it recognizes is unknown.

The TCR was taken from a male donor with papillary thyroid cancer or a benign thyroid nodule (not recorded which). Some clones in this sample may be carry-over from other donors' samples. The gene calls are TRBV28 and TRBJ1-2; possibly TRBD1 for D (6 bases). The specimen sequenced was blood. CDR3 amino acids: CASSTLRGNYGYTF. CDR3 in DNA: TGTGCCAGCAGTACCCTCAGGGGTAACTATGGCTACACCTTC.